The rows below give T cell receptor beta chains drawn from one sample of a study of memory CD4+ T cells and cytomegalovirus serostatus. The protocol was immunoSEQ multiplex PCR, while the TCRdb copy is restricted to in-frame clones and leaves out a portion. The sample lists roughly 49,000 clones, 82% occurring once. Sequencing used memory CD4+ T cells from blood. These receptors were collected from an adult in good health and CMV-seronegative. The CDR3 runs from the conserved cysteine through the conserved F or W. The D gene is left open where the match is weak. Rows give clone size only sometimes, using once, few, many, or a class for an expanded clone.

cdr3_nt: TGTGCCTGGAGTTACACTGGTAATCAGCCCCAGCATTTT
cdr3_aa: CAWSYTGNQPQHF
v_call: TRBV30
clone_size: .
d_call: .
j_call: TRBJ1-5

cdr3_nt: TGTGCCAGCAGCTTAGTGAGGACTGATGGGGGCGGGGAGCTGTTTTTT
cdr3_aa: CASSLVRTDGGGELFF
v_call: TRBV7-2
clone_size: few
d_call: .
j_call: TRBJ2-2

cdr3_nt: TGTGCCAGCAGCTTCCCGGGGAGGATCTATGGCTACACCTTC
cdr3_aa: CASSFPGRIYGYTF
v_call: TRBV7-2
clone_size: once
d_call: .
j_call: TRBJ1-2

cdr3_nt: TGTGCCAGCAGTGACAGGACAGGGTTGAGTGAAAAACTGTTTTTT
cdr3_aa: CASSDRTGLSEKLFF
v_call: TRBV2
clone_size: .
d_call: TRBD1
j_call: TRBJ1-4

cdr3_nt: TGTGCCAGCAGTTTGGACAGGGGAGTACAGCCCCAGCATTTT
cdr3_aa: CASSLDRGVQPQHF
v_call: TRBV7-8
clone_size: few
d_call: TRBD1
j_call: TRBJ1-5

cdr3_nt: TGCAGCGTTGACGGGGGGATTAGAGGGAACACCGGGGAGCTGTTTTTT
cdr3_aa: CSVDGGIRGNTGELFF
v_call: TRBV29-1
clone_size: .
d_call: TRBD2
j_call: TRBJ2-2

cdr3_nt: TGCGCCAGCAGCAAAGGGACAGGAGGAGTGGAGACCCAGTACTTC
cdr3_aa: CASSKGTGGVETQYF
v_call: TRBV5-1
clone_size: .
d_call: TRBD1
j_call: TRBJ2-5

cdr3_nt: TGTGCCAGCAGTGTGGGGGCTCAGGGGTACGAGCAGTACTTC
cdr3_aa: CASSVGAQGYEQYF
v_call: TRBV6-1
clone_size: .
d_call: .
j_call: TRBJ2-7

cdr3_nt: TGTGCCAGCAGTGAGTTGCCAATATCTGAAGCTTTCTTT
cdr3_aa: CASSELPISEAFF
v_call: TRBV6-1
clone_size: .
d_call: .
j_call: TRBJ1-1

cdr3_nt: TGTGCCAGCGAGTCGACAGGGATGGACATTCAGTACTTC
cdr3_aa: CASESTGMDIQYF
v_call: TRBV18
clone_size: .
d_call: TRBD1
j_call: TRBJ2-4

cdr3_nt: TGTGCCAGCAGTTACAATAAGGGGACGGACGAGCAGTACTTC
cdr3_aa: CASSYNKGTDEQYF
v_call: TRBV6-5
clone_size: few
d_call: .
j_call: TRBJ2-7

cdr3_nt: TGTGCCAGCAGCGCCCGCCTGGGGTACGCGGGCGCGCAGTATTTT
cdr3_aa: CASSARLGYAGAQYF
v_call: TRBV11-2
clone_size: .
d_call: .
j_call: TRBJ2-3

cdr3_nt: TGTGCCAGCAGCAACAGACTGGCCTACAATGAGCAGTTCTTC
cdr3_aa: CASSNRLAYNEQFF
v_call: TRBV7-2
clone_size: .
d_call: .
j_call: TRBJ2-1

cdr3_nt: TGTGCCAGCAGACGGGACAACGGAGCAACTGAAGCTTTCTTT
cdr3_aa: CASRRDNGATEAFF
v_call: TRBV27
clone_size: .
d_call: .
j_call: TRBJ1-1

cdr3_nt: TGTGCCCTGGAAAGTGGGCAAATCCTCTCTGGAAACACCATATATTTT
cdr3_aa: CALESGQILSGNTIYF
v_call: TRBV30
clone_size: few
d_call: .
j_call: TRBJ1-3

cdr3_nt: TGTGCCAGCAGCTTAGATAGTGGGGGGAACAATGAGCAGTTCTTC
cdr3_aa: CASSLDSGGNNEQFF
v_call: TRBV11-2
clone_size: .
d_call: .
j_call: TRBJ2-1

cdr3_nt: TGTGCCAGCTCCCCGGAGTGGAACATTCAGTACTTC
cdr3_aa: CASSPEWNIQYF
v_call: TRBV18
clone_size: .
d_call: .
j_call: TRBJ2-4

cdr3_nt: TGTGCCAGCAGTCAGACAGGGAGCAATCAGCCCCAGCATTTT
cdr3_aa: CASSQTGSNQPQHF
v_call: TRBV6-6
clone_size: .
d_call: TRBD1
j_call: TRBJ1-5

cdr3_nt: TGTGCCAGCAGCACGGGGACTAGCGGTGGGGAGACCCAGTACTTC
cdr3_aa: CASSTGTSGGETQYF
v_call: TRBV11-2
clone_size: .
d_call: TRBD2
j_call: TRBJ2-5

cdr3_nt: TGTGCCAGCAGATACAGGGACTTCGGGGAGCTGTTTTTT
cdr3_aa: CASRYRDFGELFF
v_call: TRBV6-5
clone_size: .
d_call: .
j_call: TRBJ2-2

cdr3_nt: TGTGCCAGCAGCTCCTGGGGGGAGGAGACCCAGTACTTC
cdr3_aa: CASSSWGEETQYF
v_call: TRBV5-4
clone_size: .
d_call: .
j_call: TRBJ2-5

cdr3_nt: TGCAGCGTCGGGAGGGTTCCGGGACAGGGGAACACTGAAGCTTTCTTT
cdr3_aa: CSVGRVPGQGNTEAFF
v_call: TRBV29-1
clone_size: .
d_call: TRBD1
j_call: TRBJ1-1

cdr3_nt: TGTGCCAGTAGTATAGAGGGGCATCCCTACGAGCAGTACTTC
cdr3_aa: CASSIEGHPYEQYF
v_call: TRBV19
clone_size: .
d_call: .
j_call: TRBJ2-7

cdr3_nt: TGTGCCAGCAGAGGGATCTACAACACTGAAGCTTTCTTT
cdr3_aa: CASRGIYNTEAFF
v_call: TRBV6-1
clone_size: .
d_call: .
j_call: TRBJ1-1

cdr3_nt: TGTGCCAGCTCACCACGGGAGAATCAGCCCCAGCATTTT
cdr3_aa: CASSPRENQPQHF
v_call: TRBV18
clone_size: .
d_call: .
j_call: TRBJ1-5

cdr3_nt: TGTGCCAGCTCACCGGCACAGGGGGCGGATGGCTACACCTTC
cdr3_aa: CASSPAQGADGYTF
v_call: TRBV18
clone_size: .
d_call: TRBD1
j_call: TRBJ1-2

cdr3_nt: TGCGCCAGCAGCTTGGAGGGGACAGGGACCGTGTGGAGTGGGTCCAAAAACATTCAGTACTTC
cdr3_aa: CASSLEGTGTVWSGSKNIQYF
v_call: TRBV5-1
clone_size: .
d_call: TRBD1
j_call: TRBJ2-4

cdr3_nt: TGTGCTAGTGGTTTGGACAGGGGGACAGATACGCAGTATTTT
cdr3_aa: CASGLDRGTDTQYF
v_call: TRBV12-5
clone_size: .
d_call: TRBD1
j_call: TRBJ2-3

cdr3_nt: TGCGCCAGCAGCCCAAAGACAGGTGAGACTGAAGCTTTCTTT
cdr3_aa: CASSPKTGETEAFF
v_call: TRBV5-1
clone_size: .
d_call: .
j_call: TRBJ1-1

cdr3_nt: TGTGCCAGCAGTTTAACCCCCAGGGTCACTGAAGCTTTCTTT
cdr3_aa: CASSLTPRVTEAFF
v_call: TRBV28
clone_size: .
d_call: .
j_call: TRBJ1-1

cdr3_nt: TGTGCCAGCAGTTCGGGTTTCGCTGAAGCTTTCTTT
cdr3_aa: CASSSGFAEAFF
v_call: TRBV28
clone_size: .
d_call: .
j_call: TRBJ1-1

cdr3_nt: TGTGCCAGCAGTTACGGTCCAGCTAGCAATCAGCCCCAGCATTTT
cdr3_aa: CASSYGPASNQPQHF
v_call: TRBV6-5
clone_size: .
d_call: .
j_call: TRBJ1-5

cdr3_nt: TGTGCCAGCAGTTCCACAGGCCCCTACGAGCAGTACTTC
cdr3_aa: CASSSTGPYEQYF
v_call: TRBV28
clone_size: .
d_call: .
j_call: TRBJ2-7

cdr3_nt: TGTGCCAGCAGTAGATCCCAGGGAGGCTTTTACGAGCAGTACTTC
cdr3_aa: CASSRSQGGFYEQYF
v_call: TRBV25-1
clone_size: .
d_call: .
j_call: TRBJ2-7

cdr3_nt: TGTGCCAGTGCTGGGGCTAGCGGTTACAATGAGCAGTTCTTC
cdr3_aa: CASAGASGYNEQFF
v_call: TRBV19
clone_size: .
d_call: TRBD2
j_call: TRBJ2-1

cdr3_nt: TGTGCCAGCCGGGACAGGGAAATCGGGGAGCTGTTTTTT
cdr3_aa: CASRDREIGELFF
v_call: TRBV2
clone_size: .
d_call: TRBD1
j_call: TRBJ2-2

cdr3_nt: TGCGCCAGCAGCCAAGCCACGACGTACACTAACTATGGCTACACCTTC
cdr3_aa: CASSQATTYTNYGYTF
v_call: TRBV4-1
clone_size: .
d_call: .
j_call: TRBJ1-2

cdr3_nt: TGCGCCAGCAGCATCGGGACAAAAGAGACCCAGTACTTC
cdr3_aa: CASSIGTKETQYF
v_call: TRBV5-1
clone_size: .
d_call: .
j_call: TRBJ2-5

cdr3_nt: TGTGCCAGTCGAAACCTAGGGGATCAGCCCCAGCATTTT
cdr3_aa: CASRNLGDQPQHF
v_call: TRBV19
clone_size: .
d_call: .
j_call: TRBJ1-5

cdr3_nt: TGTGCCAGCAGCCCTGGAAGGACTAGCGGAATTAGAGAGACCCAGTACTTC
cdr3_aa: CASSPGRTSGIRETQYF
v_call: TRBV13
clone_size: .
d_call: TRBD2
j_call: TRBJ2-5

cdr3_nt: TGCGCCAGCAGCTCGGGCCGGGAGGAGCAGTACTTC
cdr3_aa: CASSSGREEQYF
v_call: TRBV5-1
clone_size: .
d_call: .
j_call: TRBJ2-7

cdr3_nt: TGTGCCAGCAGGCAAGGGGGCTCTAATTCACCCCTCCACTTT
cdr3_aa: CASRQGGSNSPLHF
v_call: TRBV7-2
clone_size: .
d_call: TRBD1
j_call: TRBJ1-6

cdr3_nt: TGTGCCAGTAGTAGAGGTAGGGCGTCTAATCAGCCCCAGCATTTT
cdr3_aa: CASSRGRASNQPQHF
v_call: TRBV19
clone_size: .
d_call: .
j_call: TRBJ1-5

cdr3_nt: TGTGCCAGCAGCTTAAGGGCAGGGTCTTTTCGCTCCTACAATGAGCAGTTCTTC
cdr3_aa: CASSLRAGSFRSYNEQFF
v_call: TRBV11-3
clone_size: .
d_call: .
j_call: TRBJ2-1

cdr3_nt: TGTGCCAGCAGTTACGGGACAGGGGGCTACGAGCAGTACTTC
cdr3_aa: CASSYGTGGYEQYF
v_call: TRBV6-6
clone_size: .
d_call: TRBD1
j_call: TRBJ2-7